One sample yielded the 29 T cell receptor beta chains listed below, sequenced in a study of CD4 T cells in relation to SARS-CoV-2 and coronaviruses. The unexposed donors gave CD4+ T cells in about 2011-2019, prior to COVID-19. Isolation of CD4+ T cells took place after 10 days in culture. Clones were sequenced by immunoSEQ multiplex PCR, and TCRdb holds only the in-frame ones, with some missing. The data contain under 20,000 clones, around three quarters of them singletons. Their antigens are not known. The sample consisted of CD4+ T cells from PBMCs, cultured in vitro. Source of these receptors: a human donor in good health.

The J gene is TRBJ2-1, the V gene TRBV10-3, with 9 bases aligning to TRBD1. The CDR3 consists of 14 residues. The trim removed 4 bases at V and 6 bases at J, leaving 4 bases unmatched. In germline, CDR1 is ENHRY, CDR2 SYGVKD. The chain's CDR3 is CAISGDRDINEQFF. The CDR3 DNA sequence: TGTGCCATCAGTGGGGACAGGGACATCAATGAGCAGTTCTTC.

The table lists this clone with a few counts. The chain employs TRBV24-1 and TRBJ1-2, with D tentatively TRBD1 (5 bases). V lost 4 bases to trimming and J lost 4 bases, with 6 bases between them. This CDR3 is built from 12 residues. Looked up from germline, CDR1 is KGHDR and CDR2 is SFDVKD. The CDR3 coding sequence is TGTGCCACCAGTGACGACAGCTATGGCTACACCTTC. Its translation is CATSDDSYGYTF.

The DNA of the CDR3 is TGTGCCAGCAGCTTGGGATTGGAGACCCAGTACTTC. This codes for CASSLGLETQYF. The chain links TRBV5-6 to TRBJ2-5; D is uncertain. The CDR3 has 12 residues. Germline-derived CDR1 and CDR2 are SGHDT and YYEEEE. V lost 0 bases to trimming and J lost 5 bases, with 5 bases between them.

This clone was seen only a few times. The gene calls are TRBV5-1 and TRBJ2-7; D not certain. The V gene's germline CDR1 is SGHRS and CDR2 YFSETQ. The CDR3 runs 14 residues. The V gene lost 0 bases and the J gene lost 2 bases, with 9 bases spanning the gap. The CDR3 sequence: CASSLGGTPYEQYF. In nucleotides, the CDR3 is TGCGCCAGCAGCTTGGGCGGAACTCCCTACGAGCAGTACTTC. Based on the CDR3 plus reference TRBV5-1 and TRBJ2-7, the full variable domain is KAGVTQTPRYLIKTRGQQVTLSCSPISGHRSVSWYQQTPGQGLQFLFEYFSETQRNKGNFPGRFSGRQFSNSRSEMNVSTLELGDSALYLCASSLGGTPYEQYFGPGTRLTVT.

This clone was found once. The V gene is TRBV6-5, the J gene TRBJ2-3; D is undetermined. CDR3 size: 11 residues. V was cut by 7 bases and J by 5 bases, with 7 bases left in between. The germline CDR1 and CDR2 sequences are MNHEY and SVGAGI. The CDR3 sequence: CASNFGDTQYF. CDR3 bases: TGTGCCAGCAATTTTGGAGATACGCAGTATTTT.

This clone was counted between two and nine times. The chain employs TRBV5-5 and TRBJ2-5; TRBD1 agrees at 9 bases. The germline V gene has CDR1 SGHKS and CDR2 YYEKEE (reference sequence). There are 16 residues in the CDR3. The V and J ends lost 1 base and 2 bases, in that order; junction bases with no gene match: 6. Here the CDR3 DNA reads TGTGCCAGCAGCTTGCAACAGGGGGCCGGGCAAGAGACCCAGTACTTC. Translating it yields CASSLQQGAGQETQYF.

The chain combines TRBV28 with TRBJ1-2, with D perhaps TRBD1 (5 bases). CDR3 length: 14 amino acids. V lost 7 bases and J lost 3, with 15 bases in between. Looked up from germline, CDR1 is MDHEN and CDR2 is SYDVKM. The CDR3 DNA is TGTGCCAGCAACCCCGGGCCAGGGTACTATGGCTACACCTTC. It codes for CASNPGPGYYGYTF.

The CDR3 here is CASSLYSGDEQYF. The CDR3 nucleotides are TGTGCCAGCAGTTTATATAGCGGCGACGAGCAGTACTTC. The gene calls are TRBV27 and TRBJ2-7, with a weak D call TRBD2 (6 bases). Germline-derived CDR1 and CDR2 are MNHEY and SMNVEV (reference sequence). V was clipped by 1 base and J by 5 bases, with 9 bases between them. CDR3 length: 13 amino acids.

This CDR3 reads CATSDLPGLASPSSYNEQFF. The DNA for the CDR3 is TGTGCCACCAGTGATCTGCCGGGACTAGCGAGTCCTAGCTCCTACAATGAGCAGTTCTTC. This chain uses TRBV24-1 with TRBJ2-1; 10 bases map to TRBD2. This CDR3 has 20 residues. Losses at the gene ends were 3 bases for V and 0 bases for J; bases not matched to a gene: 13. Germline values: CDR1 KGHDR, CDR2 SFDVKD.

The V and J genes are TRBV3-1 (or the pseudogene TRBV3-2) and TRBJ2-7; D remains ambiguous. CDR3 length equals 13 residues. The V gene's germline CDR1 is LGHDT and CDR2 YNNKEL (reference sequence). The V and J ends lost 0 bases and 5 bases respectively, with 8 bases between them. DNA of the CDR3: TGTGCCAGCAGCCAAGATCGCATGCACGAGCAGTACTTC. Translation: CASSQDRMHEQYF.

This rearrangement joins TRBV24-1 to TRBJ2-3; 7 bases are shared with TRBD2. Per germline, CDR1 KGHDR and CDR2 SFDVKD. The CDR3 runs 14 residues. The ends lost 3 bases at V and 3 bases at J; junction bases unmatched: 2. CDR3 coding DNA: TGTGCCACCAGTGATCGTAGCGGGACAGATACGCAGTATTTT. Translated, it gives CATSDRSGTDTQYF.

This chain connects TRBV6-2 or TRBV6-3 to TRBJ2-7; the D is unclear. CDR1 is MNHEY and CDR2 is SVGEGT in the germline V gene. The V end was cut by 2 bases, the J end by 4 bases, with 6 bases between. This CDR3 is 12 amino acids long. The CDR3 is CASSYPGYEQYF. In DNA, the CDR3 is TGTGCCAGCAGTTACCCCGGATACGAGCAGTACTTC.

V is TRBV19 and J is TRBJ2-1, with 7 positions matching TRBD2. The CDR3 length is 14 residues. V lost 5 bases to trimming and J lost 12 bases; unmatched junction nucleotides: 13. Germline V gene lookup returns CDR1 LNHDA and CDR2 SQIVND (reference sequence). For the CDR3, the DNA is TGTGCCAGTAGTGATCCGGGACTACCCGCTCGGCAGTTCTTC. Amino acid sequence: CASSDPGLPARQFF.

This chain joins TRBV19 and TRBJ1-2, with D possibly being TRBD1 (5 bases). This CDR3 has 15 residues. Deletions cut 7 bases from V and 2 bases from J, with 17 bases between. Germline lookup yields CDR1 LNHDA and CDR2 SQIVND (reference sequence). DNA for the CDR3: TGTGCCAGTATTCCCGGGCAGGGCAGGAACTATGGCTACACCTTC. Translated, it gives CASIPGQGRNYGYTF.

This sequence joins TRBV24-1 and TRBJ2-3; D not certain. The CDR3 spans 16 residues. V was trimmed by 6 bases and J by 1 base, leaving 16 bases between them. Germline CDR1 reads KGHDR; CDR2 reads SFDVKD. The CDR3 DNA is TGTGCCACCAGTACATCGACTCACTCCCGCACAGATACGCAGTATTTT. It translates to CATSTSTHSRTDTQYF.

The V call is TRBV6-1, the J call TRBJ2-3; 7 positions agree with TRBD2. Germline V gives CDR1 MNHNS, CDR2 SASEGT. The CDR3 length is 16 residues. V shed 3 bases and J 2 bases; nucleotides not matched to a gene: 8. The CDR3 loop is CASSDGASGHTDTQYF. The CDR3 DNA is TGTGCCAGCAGTGACGGGGCTAGCGGACACACAGATACGCAGTATTTT.

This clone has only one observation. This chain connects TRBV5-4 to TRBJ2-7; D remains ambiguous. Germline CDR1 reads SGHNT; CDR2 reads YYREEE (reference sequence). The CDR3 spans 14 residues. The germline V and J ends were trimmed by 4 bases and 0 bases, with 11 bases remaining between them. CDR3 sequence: CASSIDLSSYEQYF. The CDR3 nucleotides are TGTGCCAGCAGCATTGACTTAAGCTCCTACGAGCAGTACTTC.

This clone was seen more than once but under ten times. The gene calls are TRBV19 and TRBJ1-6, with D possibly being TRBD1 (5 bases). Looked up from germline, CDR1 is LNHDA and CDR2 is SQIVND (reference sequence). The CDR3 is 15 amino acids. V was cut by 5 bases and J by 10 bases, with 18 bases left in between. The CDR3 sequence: CASSADGVRGSPLHF. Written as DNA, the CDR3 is TGTGCCAGTAGTGCAGACGGAGTACGGGGGTCACCCCTCCACTTT.

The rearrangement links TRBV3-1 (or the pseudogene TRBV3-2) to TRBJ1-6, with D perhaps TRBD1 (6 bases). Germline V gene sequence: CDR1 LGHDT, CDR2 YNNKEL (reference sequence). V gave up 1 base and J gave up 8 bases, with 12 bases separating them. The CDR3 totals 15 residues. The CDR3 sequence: CASSQVPGVDSPLHF. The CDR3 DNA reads TGTGCCAGCAGCCAAGTGCCAGGGGTCGATTCACCCCTCCACTTT.

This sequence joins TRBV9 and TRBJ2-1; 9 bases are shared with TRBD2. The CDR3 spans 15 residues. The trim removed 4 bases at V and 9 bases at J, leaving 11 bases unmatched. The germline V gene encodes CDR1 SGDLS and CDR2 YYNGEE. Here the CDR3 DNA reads TGTGCCAGCAGCCGCTACGGGACTAGCTCTCCTGAGCAGTTCTTC. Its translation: CASSRYGTSSPEQFF.

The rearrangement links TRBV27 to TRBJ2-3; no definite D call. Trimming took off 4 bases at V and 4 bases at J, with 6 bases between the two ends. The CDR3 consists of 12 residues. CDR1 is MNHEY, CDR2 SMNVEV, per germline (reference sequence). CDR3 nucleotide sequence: TGTGCCAGCAGTTCCATCCCAGATACGCAGTATTTT. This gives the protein CASSSIPDTQYF.

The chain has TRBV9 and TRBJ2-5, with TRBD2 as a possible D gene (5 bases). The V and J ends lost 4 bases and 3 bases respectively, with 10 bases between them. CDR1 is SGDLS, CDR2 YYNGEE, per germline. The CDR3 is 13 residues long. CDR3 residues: CASSSRGEETQYF. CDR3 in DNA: TGTGCCAGCAGCTCCCGGGGAGAAGAGACCCAGTACTTC.

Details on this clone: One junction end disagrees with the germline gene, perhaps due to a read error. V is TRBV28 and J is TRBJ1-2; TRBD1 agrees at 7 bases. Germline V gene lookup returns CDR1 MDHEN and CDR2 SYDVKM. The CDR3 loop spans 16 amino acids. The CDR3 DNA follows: TGTGCCAGCAGTTCCCAACAGGGGCGGAACCTCTATAGCTACACCTTC. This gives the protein CASSSQQGRNLYSYTF.

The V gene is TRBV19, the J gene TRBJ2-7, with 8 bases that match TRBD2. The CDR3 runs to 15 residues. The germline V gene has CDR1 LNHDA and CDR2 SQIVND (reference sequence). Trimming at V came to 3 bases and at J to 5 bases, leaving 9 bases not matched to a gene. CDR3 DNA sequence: TGTGCCAGTAGTATCACCGCGGGAGGTAGACACGAGCAGTACTTC. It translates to CASSITAGGRHEQYF.

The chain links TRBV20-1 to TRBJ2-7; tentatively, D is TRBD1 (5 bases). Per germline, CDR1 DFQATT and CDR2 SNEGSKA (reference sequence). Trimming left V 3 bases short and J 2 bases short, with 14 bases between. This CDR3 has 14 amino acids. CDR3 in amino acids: CSASGQGGPYEQYF. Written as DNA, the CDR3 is TGCAGTGCTAGTGGCCAGGGCGGTCCCTACGAGCAGTACTTC.

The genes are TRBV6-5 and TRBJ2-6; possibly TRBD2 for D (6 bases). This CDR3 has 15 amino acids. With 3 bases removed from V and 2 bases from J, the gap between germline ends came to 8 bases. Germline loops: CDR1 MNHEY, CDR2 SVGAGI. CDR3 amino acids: CASSYPGAGANVLTF. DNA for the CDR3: TGTGCCAGCAGTTATCCGGGGGCTGGGGCCAACGTCCTGACTTTC.

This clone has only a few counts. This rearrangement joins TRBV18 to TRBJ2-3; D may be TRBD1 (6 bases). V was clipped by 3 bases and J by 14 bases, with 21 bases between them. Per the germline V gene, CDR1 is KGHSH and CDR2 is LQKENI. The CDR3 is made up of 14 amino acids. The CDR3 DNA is TGTGCCAGCTCACCTGAAAGCTTAGGACAGTCTCGGTATTTT. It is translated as CASSPESLGQSRYF. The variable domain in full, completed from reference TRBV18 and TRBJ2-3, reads NAGVMQNPRHLVRRRGQEARLRCSPMKGHSHVYWYRQLPEEGLKFMVYLQKENIIDESGMPKERFSAEFPKEGPSILRIQQVVRGDSAAYFCASSPESLGQSRYFGPGTRLTVL.

DNA for the CDR3: TGTGCCAGCAGTCCAACTAGGGGTTTGTCTGACGAGCAGTACTTC. Residues: CASSPTRGLSDEQYF. The V gene is TRBV7-9, the J gene TRBJ2-7; D possibly matches TRBD1 or TRBD2 (5 bases each). Germline V gene lookup returns CDR1 SEHNR and CDR2 FQNEAQ (reference sequence). V was trimmed by 6 bases and J by 5 bases, leaving 20 bases between them. There are 15 residues in the CDR3.

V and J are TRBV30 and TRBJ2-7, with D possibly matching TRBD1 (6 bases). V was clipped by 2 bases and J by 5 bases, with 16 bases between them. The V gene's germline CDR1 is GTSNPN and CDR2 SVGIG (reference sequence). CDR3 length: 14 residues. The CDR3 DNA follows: TGTGCCTGGAGTCATTATACAGGGATTAACGAGCAGTACTTC. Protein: CAWSHYTGINEQYF.